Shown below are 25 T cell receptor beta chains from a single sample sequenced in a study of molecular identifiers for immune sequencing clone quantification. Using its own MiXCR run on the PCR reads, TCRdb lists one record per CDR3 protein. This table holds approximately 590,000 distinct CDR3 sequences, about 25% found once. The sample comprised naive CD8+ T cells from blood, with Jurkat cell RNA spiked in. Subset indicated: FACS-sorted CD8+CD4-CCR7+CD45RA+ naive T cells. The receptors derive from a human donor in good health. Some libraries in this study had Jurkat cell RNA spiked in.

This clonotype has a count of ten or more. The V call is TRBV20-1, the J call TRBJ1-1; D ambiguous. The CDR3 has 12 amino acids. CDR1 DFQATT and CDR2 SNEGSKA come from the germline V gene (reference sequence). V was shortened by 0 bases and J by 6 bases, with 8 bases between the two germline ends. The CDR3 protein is CSAREYSPEAFF. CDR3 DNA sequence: TGCAGTGCTAGAGAATACAGTCCTGAAGCTTTCTTT.

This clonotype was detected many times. The CDR3 reads CSVGPGGPGDTQYF. The CDR3 region has the DNA TGCAGCGTTGGGCCCGGGGGGCCCGGGGATACGCAGTATTTT. The rearrangement uses TRBV29-1 and TRBJ2-3; possibly TRBD2 for D (7 bases). The CDR3 consists of 14 residues. Germline values: CDR1 SQVTM, CDR2 ANQGSEA. With 4 bases removed from V and 6 bases from J, the gap between germline ends came to 17 bases.

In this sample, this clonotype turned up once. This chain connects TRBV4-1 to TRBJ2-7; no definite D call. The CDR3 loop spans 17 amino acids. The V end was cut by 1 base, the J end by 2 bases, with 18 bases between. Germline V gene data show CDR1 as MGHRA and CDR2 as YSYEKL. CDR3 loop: CASSQGVTMGSPYEQYF. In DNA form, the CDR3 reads TGCGCCAGCAGCCAAGGGGTGACCATGGGAAGCCCCTACGAGCAGTACTTC.

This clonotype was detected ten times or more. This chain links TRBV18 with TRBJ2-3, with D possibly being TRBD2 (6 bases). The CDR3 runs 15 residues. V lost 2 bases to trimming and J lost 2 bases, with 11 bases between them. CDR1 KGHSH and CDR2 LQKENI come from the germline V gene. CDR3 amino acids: CASSPRTTHTDTQYF. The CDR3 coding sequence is TGTGCCAGCTCACCAAGGACTACACACACAGATACGCAGTATTTT.

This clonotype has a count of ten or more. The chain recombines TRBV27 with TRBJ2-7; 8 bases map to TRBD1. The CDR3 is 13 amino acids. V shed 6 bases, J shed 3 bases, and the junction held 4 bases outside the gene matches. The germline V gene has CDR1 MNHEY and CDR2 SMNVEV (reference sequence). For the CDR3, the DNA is TGTGCCAGCAGCGCCGGGACAGGCTACGAGCAGTACTTC. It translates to CASSAGTGYEQYF.

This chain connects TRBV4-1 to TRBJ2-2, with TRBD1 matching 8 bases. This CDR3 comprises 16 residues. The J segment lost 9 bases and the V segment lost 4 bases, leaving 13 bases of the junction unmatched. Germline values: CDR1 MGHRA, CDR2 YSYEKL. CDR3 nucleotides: TGCGCCAGCAGCCCCACACCGGGACAGGCGATCTGGGAGCTGTTTTTT. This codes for CASSPTPGQAIWELFF.

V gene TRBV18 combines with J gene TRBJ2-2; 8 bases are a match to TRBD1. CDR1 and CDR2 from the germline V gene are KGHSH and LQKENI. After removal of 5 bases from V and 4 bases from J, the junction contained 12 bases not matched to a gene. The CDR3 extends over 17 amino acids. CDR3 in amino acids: CASSTAGQGLATGELFF. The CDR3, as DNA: TGTGCCAGCTCAACAGCAGGACAGGGTCTAGCCACCGGGGAGCTGTTTTTT.

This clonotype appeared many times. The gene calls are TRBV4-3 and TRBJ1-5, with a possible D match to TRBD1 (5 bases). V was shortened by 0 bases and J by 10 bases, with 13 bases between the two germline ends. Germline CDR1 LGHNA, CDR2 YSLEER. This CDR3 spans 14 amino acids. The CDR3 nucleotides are TGCGCCAGCAGCCAAGATTGGGACCTCTCTCCCCAGCATTTT. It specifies CASSQDWDLSPQHF.

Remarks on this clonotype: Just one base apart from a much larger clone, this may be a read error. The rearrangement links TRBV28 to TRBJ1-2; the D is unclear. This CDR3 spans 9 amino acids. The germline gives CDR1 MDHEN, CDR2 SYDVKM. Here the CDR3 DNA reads TGTGCCGGCAGTTCCGGCTACACCTTC. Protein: CAGSSGYTF.

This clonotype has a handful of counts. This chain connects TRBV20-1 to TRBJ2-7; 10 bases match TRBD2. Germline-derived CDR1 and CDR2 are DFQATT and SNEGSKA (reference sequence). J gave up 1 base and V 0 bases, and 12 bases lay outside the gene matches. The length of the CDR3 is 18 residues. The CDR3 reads CSARDFRLAGVLSYEQYF. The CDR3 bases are TGCAGTGCTAGAGATTTTCGGCTAGCGGGAGTTTTGTCCTACGAGCAGTACTTC.

The CDR3 region has the DNA TGTGCCAGCGGACCCAGGGGACTAGCGGACAATGAGCAGTTCTTC. Translating gives CASGPRGLADNEQFF. The gene calls are TRBV9 and TRBJ2-1, with TRBD2 matching 11 bases. The CDR3 has 15 residues. Losses at the gene ends were 7 bases for V and 5 bases for J; bases not matched to a gene: 8. Germline lookup yields CDR1 SGDLS and CDR2 YYNGEE. Based on the CDR3 plus reference TRBV9 and TRBJ2-1, the full variable domain is DSGVTQTPKHLITATGQRVTLRCSPRSGDLSVYWYQQSLDQGLQFLIQYYNGEERAKGNILERFSAQQFPDLHSELNLSSLELGDSALYFCASGPRGLADNEQFFGPGTRLTVL.

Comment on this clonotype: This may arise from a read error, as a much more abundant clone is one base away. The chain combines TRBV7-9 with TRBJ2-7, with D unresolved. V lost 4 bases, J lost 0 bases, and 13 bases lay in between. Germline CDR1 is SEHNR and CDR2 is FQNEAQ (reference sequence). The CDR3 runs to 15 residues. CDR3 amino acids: CASSYPSSSSYEQYF. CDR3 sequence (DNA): TGTGCCAGCAGCTACCCGTCGTCGAGCTCCTACGAGCAGTACTTC. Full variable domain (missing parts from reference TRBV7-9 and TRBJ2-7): DTGVSQNPRHKITKRGQNVTFRCDPISEHNRLYWYRQTLGQGPEFLTYFQNEAQLEKSRLLSDRFSAERPKGSFSTLEIQRTEQGDSAMYLCASSYPSSSSYEQYFGPGTRLTVT.

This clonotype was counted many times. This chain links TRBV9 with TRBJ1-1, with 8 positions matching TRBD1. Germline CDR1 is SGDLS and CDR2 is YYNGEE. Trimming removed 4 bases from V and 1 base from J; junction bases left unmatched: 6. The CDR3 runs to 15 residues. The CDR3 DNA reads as TGTGCCAGCAGCATCCCACAGGGGGAGAACACTGAAGCTTTCTTT. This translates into CASSIPQGENTEAFF.

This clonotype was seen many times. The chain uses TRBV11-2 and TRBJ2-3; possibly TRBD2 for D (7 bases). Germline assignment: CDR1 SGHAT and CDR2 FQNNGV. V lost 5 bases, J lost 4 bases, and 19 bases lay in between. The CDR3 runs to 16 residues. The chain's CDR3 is CASSAPLGGGADTQYF. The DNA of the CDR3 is TGTGCCAGCAGCGCCCCTCTAGGGGGGGGAGCAGATACGCAGTATTTT.

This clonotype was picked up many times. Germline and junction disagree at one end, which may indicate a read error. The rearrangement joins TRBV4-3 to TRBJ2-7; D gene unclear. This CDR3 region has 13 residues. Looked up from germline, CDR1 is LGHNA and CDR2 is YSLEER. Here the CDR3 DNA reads TGTGCCAGCAGCCAAGATCGGTACTACGAGCAGTACTTC. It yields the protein CASSQDRYYEQYF.

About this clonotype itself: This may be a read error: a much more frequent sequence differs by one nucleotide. The CDR3 DNA sequence: TGTGCCAGCGGCTCCAGCGGGAGGTACACCGGGGAGCTGTTTTTT. It translates to CASGSSGRYTGELFF. The rearrangement uses TRBV7-9 and TRBJ2-2, with 9 nucleotides matching TRBD2. This CDR3 comprises 15 residues. V trimming: 8 bases; J trimming: 3 bases; junction bases outside the gene matches: 7. In germline, CDR1 is SEHNR, CDR2 FQNEAQ (reference sequence).

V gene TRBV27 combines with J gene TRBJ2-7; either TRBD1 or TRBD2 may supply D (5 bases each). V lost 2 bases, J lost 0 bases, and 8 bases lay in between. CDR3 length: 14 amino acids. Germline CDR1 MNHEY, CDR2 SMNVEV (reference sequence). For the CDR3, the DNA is TGTGCCAGCAGTTTACTGGGGGTCTCCTACGAGCAGTACTTC. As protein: CASSLLGVSYEQYF.

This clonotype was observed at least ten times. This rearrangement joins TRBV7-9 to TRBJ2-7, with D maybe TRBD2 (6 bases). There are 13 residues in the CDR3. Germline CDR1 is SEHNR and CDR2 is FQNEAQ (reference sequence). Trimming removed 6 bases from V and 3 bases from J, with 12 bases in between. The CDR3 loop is CASRRSGDYEQYF. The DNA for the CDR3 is TGTGCCAGCAGACGTTCGGGAGACTACGAGCAGTACTTC.

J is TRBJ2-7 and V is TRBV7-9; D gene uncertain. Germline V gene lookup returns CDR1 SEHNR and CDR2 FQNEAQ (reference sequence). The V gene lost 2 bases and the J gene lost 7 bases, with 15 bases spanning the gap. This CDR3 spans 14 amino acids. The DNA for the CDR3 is TGTGCCAGCAGCTTATCTCTTCATCCCGGGGAGCAGTACTTC. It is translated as CASSLSLHPGEQYF.

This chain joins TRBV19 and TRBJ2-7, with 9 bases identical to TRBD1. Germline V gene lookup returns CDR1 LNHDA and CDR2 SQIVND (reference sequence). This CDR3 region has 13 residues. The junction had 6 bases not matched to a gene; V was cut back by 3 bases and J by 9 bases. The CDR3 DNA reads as TGTGCCAGTAGTATCCGGACAGGGGACGCGCAGTACTTC. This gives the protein CASSIRTGDAQYF. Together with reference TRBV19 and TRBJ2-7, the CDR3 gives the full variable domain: DGGITQSPKYLFRKEGQNVTLSCEQNLNHDAMYWYRQDPGQGLRLIYYSQIVNDFQKGDIAEGYSVSREKKESFPLTVTSAQKNPTAFYLCASSIRTGDAQYFGPGTRLTVT.

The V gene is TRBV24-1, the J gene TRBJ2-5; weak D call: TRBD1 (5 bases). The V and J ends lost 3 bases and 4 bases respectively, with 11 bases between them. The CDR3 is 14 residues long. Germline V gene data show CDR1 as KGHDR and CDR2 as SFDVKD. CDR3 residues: CATSDNQGGETQYF. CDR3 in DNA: TGTGCCACCAGTGATAATCAGGGTGGAGAGACCCAGTACTTC.

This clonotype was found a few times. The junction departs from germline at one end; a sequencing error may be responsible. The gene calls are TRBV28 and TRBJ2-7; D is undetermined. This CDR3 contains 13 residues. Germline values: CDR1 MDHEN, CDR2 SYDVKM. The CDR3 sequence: CASSFPPPSEQDF. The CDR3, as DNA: TGTGCCAGCAGTTTCCCCCCCCCCAGCGAGCAGGACTTC.

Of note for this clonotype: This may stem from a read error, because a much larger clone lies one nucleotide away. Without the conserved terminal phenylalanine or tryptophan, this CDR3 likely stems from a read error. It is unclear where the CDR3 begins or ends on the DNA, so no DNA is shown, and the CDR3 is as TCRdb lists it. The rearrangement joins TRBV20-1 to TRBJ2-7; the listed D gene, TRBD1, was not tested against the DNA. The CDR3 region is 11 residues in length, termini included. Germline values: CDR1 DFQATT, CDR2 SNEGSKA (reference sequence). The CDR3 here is CSFGGGYPEYL.

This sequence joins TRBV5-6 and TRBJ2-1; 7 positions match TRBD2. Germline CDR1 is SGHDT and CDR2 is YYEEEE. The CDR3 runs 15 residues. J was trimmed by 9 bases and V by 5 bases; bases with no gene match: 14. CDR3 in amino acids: CASSRGGAVSVEQFF. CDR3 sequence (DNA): TGTGCCAGCAGTCGGGGAGGGGCTGTTTCGGTTGAGCAGTTCTTC.

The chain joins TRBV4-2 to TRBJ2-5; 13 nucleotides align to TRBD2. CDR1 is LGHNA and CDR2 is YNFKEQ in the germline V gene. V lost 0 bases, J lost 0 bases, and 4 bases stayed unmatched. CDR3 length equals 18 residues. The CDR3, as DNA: TGTGCCAGCAGCCAAGAGACTAGCGGGGGGAGGTACCAAGAGACCCAGTACTTC. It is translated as CASSQETSGGRYQETQYF.